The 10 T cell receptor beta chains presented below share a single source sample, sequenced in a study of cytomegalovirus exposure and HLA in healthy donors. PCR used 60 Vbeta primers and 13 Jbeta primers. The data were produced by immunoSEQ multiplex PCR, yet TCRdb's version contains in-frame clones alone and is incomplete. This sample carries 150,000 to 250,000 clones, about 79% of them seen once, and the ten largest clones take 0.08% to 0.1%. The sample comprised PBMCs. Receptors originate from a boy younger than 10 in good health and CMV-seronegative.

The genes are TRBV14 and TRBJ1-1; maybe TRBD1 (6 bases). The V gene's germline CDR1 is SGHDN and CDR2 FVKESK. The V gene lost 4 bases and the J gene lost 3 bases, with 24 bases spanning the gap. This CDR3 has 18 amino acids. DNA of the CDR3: TGTGCCAGCAGCCCCCTAATGGGGGCAGGGTTCGGGTACACTGAAGCTTTCTTT. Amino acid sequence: CASSPLMGAGFGYTEAFF.

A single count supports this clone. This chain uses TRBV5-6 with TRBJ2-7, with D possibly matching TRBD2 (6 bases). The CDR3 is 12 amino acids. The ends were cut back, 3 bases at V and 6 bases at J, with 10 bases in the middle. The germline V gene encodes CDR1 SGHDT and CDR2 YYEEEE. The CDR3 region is CASSSVGGEQYF. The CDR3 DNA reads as TGTGCCAGCAGCTCCGTGGGGGGCGAGCAGTACTTC.

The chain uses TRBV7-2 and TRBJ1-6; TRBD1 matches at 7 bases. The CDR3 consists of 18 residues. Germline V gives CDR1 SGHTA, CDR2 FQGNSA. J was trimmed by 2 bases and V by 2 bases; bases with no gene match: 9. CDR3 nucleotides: TGTGCCAGCAGCTTAAACCCCCTAGGGACAGCCTATAATTCACCCCTCCACTTT. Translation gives CASSLNPLGTAYNSPLHF.

The CDR3 nucleotides are TGTGCCAGCAGAAAAACCACAGGGTGGTACTATGGCTACACCTTC. Translating gives CASRKTTGWYYGYTF. V and J are TRBV6-5 and TRBJ1-2; perhaps TRBD1 as D (6 bases). CDR1 is MNHEY and CDR2 is SVGAGI in the germline V gene. V lost 6 bases, J lost 3 bases, and 17 bases lay in between. CDR3 length: 15 amino acids.

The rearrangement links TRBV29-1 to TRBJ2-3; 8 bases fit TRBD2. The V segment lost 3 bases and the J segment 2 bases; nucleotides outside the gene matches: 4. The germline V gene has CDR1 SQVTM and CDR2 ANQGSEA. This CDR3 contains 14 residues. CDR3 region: CSVDRGGSTDTQYF. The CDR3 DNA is TGCAGCGTTGATCGGGGGGGATCCACAGATACGCAGTATTTT.

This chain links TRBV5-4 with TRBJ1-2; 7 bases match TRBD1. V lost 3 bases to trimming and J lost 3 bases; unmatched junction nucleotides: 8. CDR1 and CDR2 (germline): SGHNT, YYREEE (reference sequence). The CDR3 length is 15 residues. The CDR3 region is CASSSGTVGDYGYTF. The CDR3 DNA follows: TGTGCCAGCAGCTCAGGGACAGTGGGGGACTATGGCTACACCTTC.

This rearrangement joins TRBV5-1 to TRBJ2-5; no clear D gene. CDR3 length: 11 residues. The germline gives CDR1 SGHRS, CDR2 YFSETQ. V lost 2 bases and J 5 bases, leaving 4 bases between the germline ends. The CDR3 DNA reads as TGCGCCAGCAGCTTCCAGGAGACCCAGTACTTC. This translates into CASSFQETQYF. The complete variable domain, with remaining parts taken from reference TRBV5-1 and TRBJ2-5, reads KAGVTQTPRYLIKTRGQQVTLSCSPISGHRSVSWYQQTPGQGLQFLFEYFSETQRNKGNFPGRFSGRQFSNSRSEMNVSTLELGDSALYLCASSFQETQYFGPGTRLLVL.

The CDR3 spells CSAQGGRLNTEAFF. The CDR3 nucleotides are TGCAGCGCTCAAGGCGGCAGATTGAACACTGAAGCTTTCTTT. This chain connects TRBV29-1 to TRBJ1-1, with no clear D. V was pared by 7 bases and J by 0 bases, with 15 bases between. The CDR3 totals 14 residues. The germline CDR1 and CDR2 sequences are SQVTM and ANQGSEA. The whole variable domain, filled in from reference TRBV29-1 and TRBJ1-1, reads SAVISQKPSRDICQRGTSLTIQCQVDSQVTMMFWYRQQPGQSLTLIATANQGSEATYESGFVIDKFPISRPNLTFSTLTVSNMSPEDSSIYLCSAQGGRLNTEAFFGQGTRLTVV.

This CDR3 is CASSREPVRGEQYF. The CDR3 DNA is TGTGCCAGCAGCCGGGAGCCGGTACGTGGCGAGCAGTACTTC. The V gene is TRBV5-4, the J gene TRBJ2-7; D is possibly TRBD2 (6 bases). The CDR3 totals 14 residues. Deletions cut 4 bases from V and 6 bases from J, with 17 bases between. The germline gives CDR1 SGHNT, CDR2 YYREEE (reference sequence).

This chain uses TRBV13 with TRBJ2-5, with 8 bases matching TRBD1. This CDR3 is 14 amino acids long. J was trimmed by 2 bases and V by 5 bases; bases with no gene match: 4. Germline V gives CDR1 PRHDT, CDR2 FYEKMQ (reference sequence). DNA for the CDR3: TGTGCCAGCAGCCGAAGACAGGGGCAAGAGACCCAGTACTTC. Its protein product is CASSRRQGQETQYF.